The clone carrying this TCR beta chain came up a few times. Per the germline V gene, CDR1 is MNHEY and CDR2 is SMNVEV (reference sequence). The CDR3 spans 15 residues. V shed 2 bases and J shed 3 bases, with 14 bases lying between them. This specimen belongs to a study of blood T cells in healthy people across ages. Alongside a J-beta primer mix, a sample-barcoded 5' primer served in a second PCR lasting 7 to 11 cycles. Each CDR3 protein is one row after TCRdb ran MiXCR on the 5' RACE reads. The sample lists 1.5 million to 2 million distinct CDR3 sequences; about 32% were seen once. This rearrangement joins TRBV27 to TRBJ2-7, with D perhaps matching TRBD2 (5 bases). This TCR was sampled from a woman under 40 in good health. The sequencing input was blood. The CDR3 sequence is CASSLRSLAHYEQYF. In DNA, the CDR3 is TGTGCCAGCAGTTTACGGTCCCTAGCCCACTACGAGCAGTACTTC.